Listed below are T cell receptor beta chains from one sample, sequenced in a study of T cell repertoires in cytomegalovirus infection. TCRdb redid the calling of the reads with MiXCR, one entry per CDR3 protein. The sample has approximately 500,000 distinct CDR3 sequences, 16% seen once. What was sequenced was CD8+ T cells from PBMCs. These receptors were obtained from a human donor in good health (CMV status not recorded). Some clones in this sample may be carry-over from other donors' samples. The CDR3 runs from the conserved cysteine through the conserved F or W. Clone size is not always given. Where it is, it says once, few, many or a class for expanded clones.

clone_size	v_call	j_call	cdr3_aa
-	TRBV30	TRBJ1-1	CAWETGNPEAFF
many	TRBV12-3/TRBV12-4	TRBJ1-1	CASSLKEARGLNTEAFF
many	TRBV7-8	TRBJ1-1	CASSLRQSNTEAFF
many	TRBV19	TRBJ2-2	CASKGNTGELFF
many	TRBV7-9	TRBJ2-7	CASSFTGEQYF
-	TRBV10-3	TRBJ2-3	CAITQELGGTSGKGAQYF
many	TRBV19	TRBJ2-1	CASSPATGKYYSLRSYNEQFF
many	TRBV7-9	TRBJ2-3	CASVASSNPQYF
few	TRBV3-1	TRBJ2-1	CASSHSSLGTEQFF
few	TRBV5-1	TRBJ2-1	CASSYRGVVNEQFF
many	TRBV27	TRBJ2-1	CASEGLADNEQFF
-	TRBV9	TRBJ2-3	CASRASSTDTQYF
many	TRBV5-5	TRBJ1-1	CASSIARRGNTEAFF
-	TRBV6-6	TRBJ2-7	CASSYTGSYNEQYF
-	TRBV6-6	TRBJ2-7	CASSRLGEGASYEQYF
-	TRBV6-1	TRBJ1-5	CAVHRDREAQPQHF
few	TRBV6-5	TRBJ1-2	CASTGGEWGYTF
many	TRBV27	TRBJ1-5	CASSVNVVTQPQHF
-	TRBV29-1	TRBJ2-1	CSVLDPGDEQFF
-	TRBV2	TRBJ1-5	CASSATYISGNQPQHF
few	TRBV29-1	TRBJ2-3	CSAAKTIEDGRVAGDLDFTDTQYF
few	TRBV10-3	TRBJ1-1	CAISESSSTRSEAFF
many	TRBV7-3	TRBJ2-5	CASSDSGRETQYF
many	TRBV7-6	TRBJ1-6	CASSLTPDDNSPLHF
-	TRBV20-1	TRBJ2-2	CSAARGTDNTGELFF
few	TRBV2	TRBJ2-7	CAGGGRESYEQYF
-	TRBV12-3/TRBV12-4	TRBJ1-5	CASSSWDRFSNQPQHF
-	TRBV9	TRBJ1-1	CASSPTGGPNTEAFF
few	TRBV6-5	TRBJ2-5	CASSTQTGGLETQYF
few	TRBV19	TRBJ2-3	CASSIHPSPTYRTALLDTQYF
many	TRBV5-8	TRBJ2-1	CASSLVGESYNEQFF
few	TRBV28	TRBJ2-1	CASSTQLAGGYNEQFF
-	TRBV24-1	TRBJ2-5	CATSDTNQETQYF
-	TRBV28	TRBJ1-3	CASSLGDSSSGNTIYF
-	TRBV19	TRBJ2-3	CASSIASSNVASTDTQYF
many	TRBV7-9	TRBJ2-7	CASSRHYEQYF
few	TRBV28	TRBJ2-1	CASSFPGNEQFF
few	TRBV2	TRBJ2-7	CAMFGGLNEQYF
many	TRBV7-9	TRBJ2-7	CASSPKTGASYEQYF
many	TRBV7-6	TRBJ1-1	CASSLRGKDTEAFF
many	TRBV11-2	TRBJ1-1	CASRHPRTANTEAFF